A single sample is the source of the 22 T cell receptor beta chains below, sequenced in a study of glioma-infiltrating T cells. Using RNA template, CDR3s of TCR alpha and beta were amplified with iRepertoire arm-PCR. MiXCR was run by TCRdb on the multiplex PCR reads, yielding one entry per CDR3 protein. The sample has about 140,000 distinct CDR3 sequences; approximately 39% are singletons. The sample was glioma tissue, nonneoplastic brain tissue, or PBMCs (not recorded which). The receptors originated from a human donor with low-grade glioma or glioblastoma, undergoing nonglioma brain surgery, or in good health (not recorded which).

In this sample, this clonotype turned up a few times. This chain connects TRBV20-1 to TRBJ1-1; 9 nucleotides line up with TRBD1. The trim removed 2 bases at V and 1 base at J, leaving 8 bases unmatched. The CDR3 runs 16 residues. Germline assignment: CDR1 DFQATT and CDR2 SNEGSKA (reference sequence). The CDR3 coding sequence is TGCAGTGCTAGACGACAGACGGGACAGGGGAACACTGAAGCTTTCTTT. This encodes CSARRQTGQGNTEAFF.

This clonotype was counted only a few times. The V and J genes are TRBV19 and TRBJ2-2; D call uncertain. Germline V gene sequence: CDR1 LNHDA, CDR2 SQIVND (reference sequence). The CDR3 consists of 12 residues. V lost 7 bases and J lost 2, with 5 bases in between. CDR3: CASTVNTGELFF. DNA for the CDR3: TGTGCCAGTACCGTCAACACCGGGGAGCTGTTTTTT. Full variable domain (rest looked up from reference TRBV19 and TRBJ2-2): DGGITQSPKYLFRKEGQNVTLSCEQNLNHDAMYWYRQDPGQGLRLIYYSQIVNDFQKGDIAEGYSVSREKKESFPLTVTSAQKNPTAFYLCASTVNTGELFFGEGSRLTVL.

The CDR3 coding sequence is TGTGCCAGCAGTTTATTGGGACCGTCCAGACTAGCGGGGCGGCACAATGAGCAGTTCTTC. Protein product: CASSLLGPSRLAGRHNEQFF. The gene calls are TRBV11-2 and TRBJ2-1; 11 bases fit TRBD2. The V and J ends lost 6 bases and 5 bases, in that order; junction bases with no gene match: 21. This CDR3 spans 20 amino acids. Germline CDR1 SGHAT, CDR2 FQNNGV.

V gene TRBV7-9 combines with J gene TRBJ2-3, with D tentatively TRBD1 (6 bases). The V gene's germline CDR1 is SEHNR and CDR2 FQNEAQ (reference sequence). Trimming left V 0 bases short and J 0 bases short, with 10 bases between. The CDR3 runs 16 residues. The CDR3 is CASSLAGTHSTDTQYF. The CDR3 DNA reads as TGTGCCAGCAGCTTAGCCGGGACACATAGCACAGATACGCAGTATTTT.

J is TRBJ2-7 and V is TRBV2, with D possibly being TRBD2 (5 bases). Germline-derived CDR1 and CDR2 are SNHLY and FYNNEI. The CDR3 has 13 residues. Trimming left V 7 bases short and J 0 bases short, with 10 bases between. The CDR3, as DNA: TGTGCCAGCATGCGAGACTACTCCTACGAGCAGTACTTC. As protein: CASMRDYSYEQYF.

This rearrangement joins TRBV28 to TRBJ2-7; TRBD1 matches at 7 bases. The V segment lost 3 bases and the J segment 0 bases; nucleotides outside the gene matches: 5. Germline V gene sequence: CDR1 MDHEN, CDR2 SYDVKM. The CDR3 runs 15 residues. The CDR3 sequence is CASSFNRGSSYEQYF. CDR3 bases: TGTGCCAGCAGTTTCAACAGGGGAAGCTCCTACGAGCAGTACTTC.

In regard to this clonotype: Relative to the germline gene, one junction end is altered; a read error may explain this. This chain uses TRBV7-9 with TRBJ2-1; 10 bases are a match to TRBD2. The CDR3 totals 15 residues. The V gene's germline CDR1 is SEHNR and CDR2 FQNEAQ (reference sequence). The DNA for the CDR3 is TGTGCCCGCAGCTTACCTAGCGGGAGTAGGAATGAGCAGTTCTTC. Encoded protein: CARSLPSGSRNEQFF.

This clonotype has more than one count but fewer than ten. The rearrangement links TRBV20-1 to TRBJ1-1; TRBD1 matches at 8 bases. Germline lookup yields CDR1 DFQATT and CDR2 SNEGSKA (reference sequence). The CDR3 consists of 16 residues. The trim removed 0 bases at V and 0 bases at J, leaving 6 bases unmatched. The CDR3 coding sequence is TGCAGTGCTAGAGATCAGGGGGCCGCCCTGAACACTGAAGCTTTCTTT. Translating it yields CSARDQGAALNTEAFF.

The DNA of the CDR3 is TGTGCCAGCAGTTACGGGGGACAGGGTTTAAATGAGCAGTTCTTC. Its protein product is CASSYGGQGLNEQFF. The rearrangement joins TRBV6-9 to TRBJ2-1; 9 nucleotides match TRBD1. Germline trimming cut 3 bases from V and 7 bases from J; bases unmatched to any gene: 7. CDR3 size: 15 residues. CDR1 and CDR2 from the germline V gene are MNHGY and SVAAGI.

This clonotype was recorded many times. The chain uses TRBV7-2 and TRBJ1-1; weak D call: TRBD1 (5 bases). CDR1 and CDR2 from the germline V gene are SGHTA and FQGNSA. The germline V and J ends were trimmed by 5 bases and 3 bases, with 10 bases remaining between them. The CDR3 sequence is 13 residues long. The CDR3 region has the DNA TGTGCCAGCAGCCTACAGGAGGACACTGAAGCTTTCTTT. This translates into CASSLQEDTEAFF.

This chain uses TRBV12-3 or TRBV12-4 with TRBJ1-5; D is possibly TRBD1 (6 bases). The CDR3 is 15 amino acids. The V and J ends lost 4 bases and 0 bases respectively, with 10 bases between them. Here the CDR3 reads CASSSQGTSNQPQHF. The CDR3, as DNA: TGTGCCAGCAGTTCCCAGGGGACTAGCAATCAGCCCCAGCATTTT.

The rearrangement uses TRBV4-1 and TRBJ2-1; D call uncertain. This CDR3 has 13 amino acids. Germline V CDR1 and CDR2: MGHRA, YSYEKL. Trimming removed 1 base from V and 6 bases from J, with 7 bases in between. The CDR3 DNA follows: TGCGCCAGCAGCCAAGCGACGTTCAATGAGCAGTTCTTC. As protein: CASSQATFNEQFF.

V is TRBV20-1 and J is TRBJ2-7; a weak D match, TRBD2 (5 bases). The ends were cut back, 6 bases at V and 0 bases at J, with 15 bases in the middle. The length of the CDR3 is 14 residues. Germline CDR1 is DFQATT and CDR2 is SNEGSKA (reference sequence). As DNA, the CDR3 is TGCAGTGCAGCCTCGGGGTCCTACTCCTACGAGCAGTACTTC. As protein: CSAASGSYSYEQYF.

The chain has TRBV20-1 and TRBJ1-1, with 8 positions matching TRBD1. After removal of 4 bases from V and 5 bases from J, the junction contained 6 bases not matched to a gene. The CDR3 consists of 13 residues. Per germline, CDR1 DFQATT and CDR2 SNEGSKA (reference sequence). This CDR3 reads CSAIPGQETEAFF. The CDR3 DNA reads TGCAGTGCTATCCCGGGACAGGAGACTGAAGCTTTCTTT.

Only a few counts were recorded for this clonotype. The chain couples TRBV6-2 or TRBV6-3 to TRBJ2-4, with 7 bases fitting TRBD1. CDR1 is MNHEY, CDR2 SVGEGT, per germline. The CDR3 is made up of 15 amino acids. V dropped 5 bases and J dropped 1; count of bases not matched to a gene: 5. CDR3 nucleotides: TGTGCCAGCAGTCGACAGGGAATGGCCAAAAACATTCAGTACTTC. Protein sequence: CASSRQGMAKNIQYF.

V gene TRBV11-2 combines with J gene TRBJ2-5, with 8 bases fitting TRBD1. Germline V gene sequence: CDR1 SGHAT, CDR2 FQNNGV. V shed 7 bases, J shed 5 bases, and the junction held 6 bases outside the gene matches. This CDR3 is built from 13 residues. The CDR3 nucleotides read TGTGCCAGCATACCAGGGGGCGAGGAGACCCAGTACTTC. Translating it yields CASIPGGEETQYF.

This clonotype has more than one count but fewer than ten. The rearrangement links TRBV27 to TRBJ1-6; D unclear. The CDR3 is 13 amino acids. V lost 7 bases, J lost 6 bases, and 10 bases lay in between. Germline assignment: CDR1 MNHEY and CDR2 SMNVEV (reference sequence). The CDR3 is CASKGYGNSPLHF. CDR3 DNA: TGTGCCAGCAAGGGATATGGTAATTCACCCCTCCACTTT.

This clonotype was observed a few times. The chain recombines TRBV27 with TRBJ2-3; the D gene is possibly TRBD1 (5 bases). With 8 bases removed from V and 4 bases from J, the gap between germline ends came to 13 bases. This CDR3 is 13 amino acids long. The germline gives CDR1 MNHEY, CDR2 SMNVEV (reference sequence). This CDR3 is CASRKGSADTQYF. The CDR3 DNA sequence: TGTGCCAGCCGGAAGGGGTCGGCAGATACGCAGTATTTT.

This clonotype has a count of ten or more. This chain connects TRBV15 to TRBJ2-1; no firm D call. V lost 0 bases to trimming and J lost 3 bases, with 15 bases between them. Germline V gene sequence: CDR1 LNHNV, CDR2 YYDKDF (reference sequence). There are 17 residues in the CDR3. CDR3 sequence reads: CATSRDRKTHIYNEQFF. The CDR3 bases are TGTGCCACCAGCAGAGATAGAAAGACTCATATCTACAATGAGCAGTTCTTC.

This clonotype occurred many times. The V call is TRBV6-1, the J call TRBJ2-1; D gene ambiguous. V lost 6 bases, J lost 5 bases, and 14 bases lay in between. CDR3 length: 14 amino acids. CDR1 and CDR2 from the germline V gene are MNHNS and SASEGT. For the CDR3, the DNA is TGTGCCAGCAGCGACGCCCGACCAAACAATGAGCAGTTCTTC. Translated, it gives CASSDARPNNEQFF.

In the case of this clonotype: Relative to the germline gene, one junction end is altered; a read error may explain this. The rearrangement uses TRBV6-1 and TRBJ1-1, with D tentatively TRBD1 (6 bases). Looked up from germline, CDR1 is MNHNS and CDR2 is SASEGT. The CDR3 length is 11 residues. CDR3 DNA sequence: TGTGTCAGCAGCACGGGGGGCCCAGCTTTCTTT. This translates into CVSSTGGPAFF.

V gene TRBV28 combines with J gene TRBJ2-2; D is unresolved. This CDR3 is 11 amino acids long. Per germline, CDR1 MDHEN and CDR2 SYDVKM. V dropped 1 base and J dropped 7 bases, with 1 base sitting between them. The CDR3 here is CASSLYGELFF. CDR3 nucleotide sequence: TGTGCCAGCAGTTTATACGGGGAGCTGTTTTTT.